One and the same sample provided the 4 T cell receptor beta chains below, sequenced in a study of shared clonotypes between healthy human individuals. Naive CD8 cells comprised CD45RO-negative, CCR7-positively selected cells, excluding terminally differentiated effector memory CD45RA+ cells. TCRdb's table, derived via immunoSEQ multiplex PCR, lists solely in-frame clones and lacks some. Found here are around 2.1 million clones, 90% to 95% of them singletons; the top ten hold 1.7%. The sequenced material came from naive CD8+ T cells from PBMCs. The receptors shown here come from a man in his late teens or twenties in good health. Some clones in this sample may be carry-over from other donors' samples.

This clone was counted once. The chain recombines TRBV11-2 with TRBJ2-1; tentatively, D is TRBD2 (5 bases). Trimming took off 2 bases at V and 2 bases at J, with 16 bases between the two ends. The CDR3 contains 17 residues. CDR1 and CDR2 (germline): SGHAT, FQNNGV. The DNA of the CDR3 is TGTGCCAGCAGCTTACCTAGCTACCATGCCCCCTACAATGAGCAGTTCTTC. This translates into CASSLPSYHAPYNEQFF.

The chain has TRBV7-9 and TRBJ2-3; 8 bases align to TRBD1. V trimming: 5 bases; J trimming: 1 base; junction bases outside the gene matches: 2. CDR1 and CDR2 (germline): SEHNR, FQNEAQ (reference sequence). The CDR3 length is 14 residues. CDR3 nucleotides: TGTGCCAGCAGCACGACAGGGGGCACAGATACGCAGTATTTT. Protein sequence: CASSTTGGTDTQYF. Drawing the rest from reference TRBV7-9 and TRBJ2-3, the complete variable domain is DTGVSQNPRHKITKRGQNVTFRCDPISEHNRLYWYRQTLGQGPEFLTYFQNEAQLEKSRLLSDRFSAERPKGSFSTLEIQRTEQGDSAMYLCASSTTGGTDTQYFGPGTRLTVL.

This clone was seen a single time. The rearrangement uses TRBV6-5 and TRBJ2-1; 7 positions match TRBD2. V trimming: 0 bases; J trimming: 0 bases; junction bases outside the gene matches: 2. The CDR3 is 16 amino acids. Germline CDR1 and CDR2: MNHEY and SVGAGI. The CDR3 DNA reads TGTGCCAGCAGTTACTCGGAGCGGGGCTCCTACAATGAGCAGTTCTTC. Its translation is CASSYSERGSYNEQFF.

The chain combines TRBV5-4 with TRBJ1-1, with unresolved D. Trimming cost V 3 bases and J 2 bases, with 8 bases left between them. Germline CDR1 SGHNT, CDR2 YYREEE (reference sequence). This CDR3 spans 13 amino acids. This CDR3 is CASSSHLNTEAFF. In nucleotides, the CDR3 is TGTGCCAGCAGCTCACACTTAAACACTGAAGCTTTCTTT.